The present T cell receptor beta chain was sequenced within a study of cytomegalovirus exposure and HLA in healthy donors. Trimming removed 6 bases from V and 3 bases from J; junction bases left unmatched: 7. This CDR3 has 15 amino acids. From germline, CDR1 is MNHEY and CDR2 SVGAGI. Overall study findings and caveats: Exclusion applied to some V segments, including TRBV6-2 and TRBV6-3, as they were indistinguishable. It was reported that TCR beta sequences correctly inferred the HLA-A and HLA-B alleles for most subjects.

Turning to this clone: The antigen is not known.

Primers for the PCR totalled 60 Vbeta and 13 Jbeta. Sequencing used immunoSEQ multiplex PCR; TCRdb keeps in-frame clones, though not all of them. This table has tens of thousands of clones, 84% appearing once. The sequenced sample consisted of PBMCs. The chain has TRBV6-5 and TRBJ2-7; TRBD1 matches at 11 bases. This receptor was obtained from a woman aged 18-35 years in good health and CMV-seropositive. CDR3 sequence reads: CASRAGTGGIYEQYF. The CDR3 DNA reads TGTGCCAGCAGGGCCGGGACAGGGGGAATCTACGAGCAGTACTTC.